These T cell receptor beta chains were read from a single sample in a study of a mutant IDH1 vaccine in newly diagnosed glioma. Method: immunoSEQ multiplex PCR; TCRdb's copy keeps in-frame clones and lacks some. The table shows about 36,000 clones, with roughly 80% occurring only once. Antigens of these TCRs are unknown. Sequenced material: peripheral blood mononuclear cells (PBMCs), taken from a glioma patient whose treatment included an IDH1 peptide vaccine. The receptors were sampled from a woman aged 25-40 years with glioma. Some clones in this sample may be carry-over from other donors' samples. Each CDR3 is given with its conserved first and last residue. A D gene is named only where the DNA matches it firmly. A row's size may be missing; if present it is once, few, many or a size class.

D gene,J gene,V gene,clone size,CDR3 protein,CDR3 DNA
-,TRBJ2-5,TRBV5-1,-,CASSLDGGGETQYF,TGCGCCAGCAGCTTGGACGGGGGAGGCGAGACCCAGTACTTC
-,TRBJ2-3,TRBV5-4,-,CASSDSDRGSTDTQYF,TGTGCCAGCAGCGATTCGGACCGGGGAAGCACAGATACGCAGTATTTT
-,TRBJ2-7,TRBV2,-,CASDGTENSYEQYF,TGTGCCAGCGACGGGACGGAAAACTCCTACGAGCAGTACTTC
TRBD1,TRBJ1-1,TRBV14,-,CASSPGQGLNTEAFF,TGTGCCAGCAGCCCCGGACAGGGCTTGAACACTGAAGCTTTCTTT
-,TRBJ1-1,TRBV7-2,once,CASSLSTGSTEAFF,TGTGCCAGCAGCTTAAGCACGGGGAGCACTGAAGCTTTCTTT
-,TRBJ1-5,TRBV27,-,CASSLSGKGGQPQHF,TGTGCCAGCAGTTTATCAGGGAAGGGGGGTCAGCCCCAGCATTTT
-,TRBJ1-3,TRBV6-1,-,CASSGRGGATGNTIYF,TGTGCCAGCAGTGGGCGCGGAGGGGCGACTGGAAACACCATATATTTT
TRBD1,TRBJ1-1,TRBV14,-,CASSQGQGAEAFF,TGTGCCAGCAGCCAAGGGCAGGGGGCTGAAGCTTTCTTT
TRBD1,TRBJ2-1,TRBV19,once,CASSIDLRQGPFF,TGTGCCAGTAGTATAGATCTACGACAGGGCCCGTTCTTC
-,TRBJ2-7,TRBV7-9,-,CASSLVGQSYEQYF,TGTGCCAGCAGCTTAGTTGGACAGAGCTACGAGCAGTACTTC
-,TRBJ1-1,TRBV20-1,once,CSARTGEAFF,TGCAGTGCTAGAACCGGCGAAGCTTTCTTT
TRBD2,TRBJ2-3,TRBV2,-,CASRGEGTDTQYF,TGTGCCAGCAGGGGGGAGGGGACAGATACGCAGTATTTT
-,TRBJ2-7,TRBV18,few,CASSPSAYEQYF,TGTGCCAGCTCACCTAGCGCCTACGAGCAGTACTTC
TRBD2,TRBJ2-1,TRBV2,-,CASRPGLASAYNEQFF,TGTGCCAGCAGACCAGGACTAGCGTCTGCCTACAATGAGCAGTTCTTC
-,TRBJ2-7,TRBV6-1,-,CASRAPIVYEQYF,TGTGCCAGCCGAGCACCGATAGTCTACGAGCAGTACTTC
-,TRBJ2-6,TRBV5-4,-,CASRGSGANVLTF,TGTGCCAGCCGAGGTTCTGGGGCCAACGTCCTGACTTTC
-,TRBJ2-7,TRBV28,-,CASSPVALGDPYEQYF,TGTGCCAGCAGCCCGGTTGCCCTGGGGGACCCCTACGAGCAGTACTTC
-,TRBJ2-1,TRBV10-3,medium-sized,CAISDSRRNEQFF,TGTGCCATCAGTGATAGTCGCCGGAATGAGCAGTTCTTC
-,TRBJ2-2,TRBV10-3,few,CAISEGAAVGGELFF,TGTGCCATCAGTGAGGGAGCGGCAGTCGGCGGGGAGCTGTTTTTT
-,TRBJ2-5,TRBV2,-,CASSDFWQDQETQYF,TGTGCCAGCAGTGACTTTTGGCAGGACCAAGAGACCCAGTACTTC